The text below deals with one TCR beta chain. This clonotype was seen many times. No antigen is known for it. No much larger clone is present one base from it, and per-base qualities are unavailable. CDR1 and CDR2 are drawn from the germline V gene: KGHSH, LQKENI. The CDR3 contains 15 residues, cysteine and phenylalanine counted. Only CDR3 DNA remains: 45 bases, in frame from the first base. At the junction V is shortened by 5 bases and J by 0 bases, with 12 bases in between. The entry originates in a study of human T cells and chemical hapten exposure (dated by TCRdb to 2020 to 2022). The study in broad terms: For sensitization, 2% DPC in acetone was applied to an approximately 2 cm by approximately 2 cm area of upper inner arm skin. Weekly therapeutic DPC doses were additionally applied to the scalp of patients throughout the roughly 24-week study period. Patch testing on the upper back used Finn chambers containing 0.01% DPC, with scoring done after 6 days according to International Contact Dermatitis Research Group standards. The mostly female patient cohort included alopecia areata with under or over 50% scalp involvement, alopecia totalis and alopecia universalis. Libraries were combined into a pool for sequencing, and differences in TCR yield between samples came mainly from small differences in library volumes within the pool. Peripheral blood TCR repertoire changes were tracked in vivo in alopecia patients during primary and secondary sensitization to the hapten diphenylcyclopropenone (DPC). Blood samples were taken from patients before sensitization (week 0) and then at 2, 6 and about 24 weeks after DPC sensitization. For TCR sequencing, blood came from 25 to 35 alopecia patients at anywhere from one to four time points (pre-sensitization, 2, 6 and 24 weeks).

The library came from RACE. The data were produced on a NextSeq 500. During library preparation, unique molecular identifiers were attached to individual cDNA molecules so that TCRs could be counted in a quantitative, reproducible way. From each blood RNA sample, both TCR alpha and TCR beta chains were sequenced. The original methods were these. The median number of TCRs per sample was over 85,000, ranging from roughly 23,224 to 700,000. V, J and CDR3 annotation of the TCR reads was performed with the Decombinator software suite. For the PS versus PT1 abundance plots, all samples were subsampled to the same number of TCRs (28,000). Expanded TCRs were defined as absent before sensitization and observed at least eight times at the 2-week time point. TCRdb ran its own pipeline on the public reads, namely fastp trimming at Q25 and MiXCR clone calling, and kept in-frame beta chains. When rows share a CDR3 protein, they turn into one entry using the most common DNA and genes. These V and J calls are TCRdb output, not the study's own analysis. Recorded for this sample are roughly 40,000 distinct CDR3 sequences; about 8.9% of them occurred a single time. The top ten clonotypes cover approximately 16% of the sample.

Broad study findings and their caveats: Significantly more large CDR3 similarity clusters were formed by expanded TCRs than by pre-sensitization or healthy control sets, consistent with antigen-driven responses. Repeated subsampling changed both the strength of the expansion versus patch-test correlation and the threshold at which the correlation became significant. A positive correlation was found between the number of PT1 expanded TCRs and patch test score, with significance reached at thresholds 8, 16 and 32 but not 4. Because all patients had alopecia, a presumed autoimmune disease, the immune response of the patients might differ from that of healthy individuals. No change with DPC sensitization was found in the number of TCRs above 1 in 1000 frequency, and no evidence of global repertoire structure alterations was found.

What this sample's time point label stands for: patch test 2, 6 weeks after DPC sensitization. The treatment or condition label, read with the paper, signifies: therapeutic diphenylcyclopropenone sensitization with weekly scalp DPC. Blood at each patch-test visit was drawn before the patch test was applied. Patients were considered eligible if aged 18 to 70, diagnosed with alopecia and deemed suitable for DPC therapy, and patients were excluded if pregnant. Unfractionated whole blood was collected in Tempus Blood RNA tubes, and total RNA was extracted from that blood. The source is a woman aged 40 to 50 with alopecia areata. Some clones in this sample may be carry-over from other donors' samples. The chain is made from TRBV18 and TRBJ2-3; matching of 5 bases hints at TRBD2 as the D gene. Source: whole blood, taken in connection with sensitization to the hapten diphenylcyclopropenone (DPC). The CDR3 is CASSTRTSSTDTQYF. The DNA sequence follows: TGTGCCAGCTCAACTAGGACCTCAAGCACAGATACGCAGTATTTT. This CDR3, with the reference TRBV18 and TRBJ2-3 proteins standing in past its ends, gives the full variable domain NAGVMQNPRHLVRRRGQEARLRCSPMKGHSHVYWYRQLPEEGLKFMVYLQKENIIDESGMPKERFSAEFPKEGPSILRIQQVVRGDSAAYFCASSTRTSSTDTQYFGPGTRLTVL.